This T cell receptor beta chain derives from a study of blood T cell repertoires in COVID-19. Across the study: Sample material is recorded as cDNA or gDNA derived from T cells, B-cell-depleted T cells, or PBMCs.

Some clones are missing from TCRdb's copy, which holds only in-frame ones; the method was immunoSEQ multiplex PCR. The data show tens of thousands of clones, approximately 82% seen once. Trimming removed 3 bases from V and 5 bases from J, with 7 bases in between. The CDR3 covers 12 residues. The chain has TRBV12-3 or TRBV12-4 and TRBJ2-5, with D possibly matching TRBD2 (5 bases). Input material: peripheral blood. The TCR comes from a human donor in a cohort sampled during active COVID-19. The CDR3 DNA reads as TGTGCCAGCAGTTTGTCGGGGGAGACCCAGTACTTC. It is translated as CASSLSGETQYF.